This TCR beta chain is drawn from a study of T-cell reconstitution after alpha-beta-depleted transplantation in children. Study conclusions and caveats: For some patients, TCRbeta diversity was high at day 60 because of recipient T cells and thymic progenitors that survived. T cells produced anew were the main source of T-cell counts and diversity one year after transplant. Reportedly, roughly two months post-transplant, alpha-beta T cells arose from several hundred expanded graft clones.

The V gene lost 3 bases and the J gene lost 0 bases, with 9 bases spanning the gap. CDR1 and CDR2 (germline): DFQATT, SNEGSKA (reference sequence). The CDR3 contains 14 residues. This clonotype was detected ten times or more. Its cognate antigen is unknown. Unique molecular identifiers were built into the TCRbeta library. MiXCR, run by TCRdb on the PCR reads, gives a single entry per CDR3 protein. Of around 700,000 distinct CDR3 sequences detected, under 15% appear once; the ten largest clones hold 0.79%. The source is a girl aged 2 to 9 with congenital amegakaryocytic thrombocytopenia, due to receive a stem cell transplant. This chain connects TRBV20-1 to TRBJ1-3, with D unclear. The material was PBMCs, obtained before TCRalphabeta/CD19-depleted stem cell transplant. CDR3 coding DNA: TGCAGTGCTAGCGTCCCCAACTCTGGAAACACCATATATTTT. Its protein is CSASVPNSGNTIYF.